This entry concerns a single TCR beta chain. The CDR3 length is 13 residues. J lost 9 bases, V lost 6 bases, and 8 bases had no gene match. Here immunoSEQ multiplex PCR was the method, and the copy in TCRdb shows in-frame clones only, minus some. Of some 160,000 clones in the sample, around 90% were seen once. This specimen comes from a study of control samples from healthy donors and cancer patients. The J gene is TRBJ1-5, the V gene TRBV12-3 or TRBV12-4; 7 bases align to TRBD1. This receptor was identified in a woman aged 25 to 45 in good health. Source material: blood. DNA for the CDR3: TGTGCCAGCAGCCGGGACAGCCAGGGGCCCCAGCATTTT. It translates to CASSRDSQGPQHF.